The 21 T cell receptor beta chains reported below all come from one sample, sequenced in a study of blood T cell repertoires in COVID-19. The protocol was immunoSEQ multiplex PCR, while the TCRdb copy is restricted to in-frame clones and leaves out a portion. There are about 230,000 clones in the sample; about nine tenths occur only once, and approximately 2.3% lies in the top ten. Sequencing was done on a sample of PBMCs or T cells enriched from blood (not recorded which). The receptors stem from a woman in her forties with acute COVID-19.

The genes are TRBV6-2 or TRBV6-3 and TRBJ1-5, with a tentative D call TRBD1 (5 bases). The germline V gene encodes CDR1 MNHEY and CDR2 SVGEGT. Trimming removed 6 bases from V and 2 bases from J, with 26 bases in between. This CDR3 is built from 19 residues. The CDR3 region has the DNA TGTGCCAGCAGCCGCAGCCACCCCCTTCTGCAGGGTGGCAATCAGCCCCAGCATTTT. Protein: CASSRSHPLLQGGNQPQHF.

V usage is TRBV24-1 and J usage is TRBJ2-2, with a possible D match to TRBD1 (5 bases). Trimming removed 9 bases at V and 0 bases at J, with 13 bases between. This CDR3 contains 15 residues. CDR1 is KGHDR, CDR2 SFDVKD, per germline. The CDR3 coding sequence is TGTGCCACCGCGACCCCAGGGACGAACACCGGGGAGCTGTTTTTT. It codes for CATATPGTNTGELFF.

The chain employs TRBV9 and TRBJ2-7, with TRBD2 matching 14 bases. Looked up from germline, CDR1 is SGDLS and CDR2 is YYNGEE. V lost 4 bases to trimming and J lost 9 bases; unmatched junction nucleotides: 12. CDR3 length: 16 amino acids. CDR3 in DNA: TGTGCCAGCAGCAATCTCCCGGGACTAGCGGGAGACGGGCAGTACGTC. Residues: CASSNLPGLAGDGQYV.

The rearrangement links TRBV5-1 to TRBJ1-3, with a possible D match to TRBD1 (5 bases). Trimming removed 3 bases at V and 2 bases at J, with 9 bases between. The CDR3 is made up of 14 amino acids. The germline V gene encodes CDR1 SGHRS and CDR2 YFSETQ. The CDR3 region has the DNA TGCGCCAGCAGCTCCACGGGGGCTGGAAACACCATATATTTT. This gives the protein CASSSTGAGNTIYF.

The rearrangement uses TRBV7-9 and TRBJ2-2, with 9 bases lining up with TRBD1. The CDR3 runs to 15 residues. Germline lookup yields CDR1 SEHNR and CDR2 FQNEAQ (reference sequence). V was pared by 5 bases and J by 7 bases, with 8 bases of the junction left unmatched. The CDR3: CASSSRDRAGGELFF. The CDR3 DNA reads as TGTGCCAGCAGCAGCCGGGACAGGGCGGGCGGGGAGCTGTTTTTT.

With respect to this clone: The sample contains more than one DNA sequence encoding this CDR3. The chain has TRBV7-9 and TRBJ2-7, with TRBD1 matching 8 bases. CDR3 size: 15 residues. Losses at the gene ends were 4 bases for V and 0 bases for J; bases not matched to a gene: 5. Germline V gives CDR1 SEHNR, CDR2 FQNEAQ (reference sequence). The CDR3 is CASSSDRGLSYEQYV. The CDR3 DNA sequence: TGTGCCAGCAGCTCCGACAGGGGCCTCTCCTACGAGCAGTACGTC.

The V and J genes are TRBV1 and TRBJ2-2; the table's D call, TRBD2, has no DNA check behind it. TRBV1 is listed as a pseudogene. This CDR3 is 18 amino acids long. As DNA, the CDR3 is TGCACCAGCAGCCAAGGTCCTAGCGGGAGCACGAACACCGGGGAGCTGTTTTTT. Its translation: CTSSQGPSGSTNTGELFF.

The chain employs TRBV12-5 and TRBJ2-7; no firm D call. The CDR3 covers 11 residues. V was trimmed by 6 bases and J by 7 bases, leaving 10 bases between them. Germline V gene lookup returns CDR1 LGHNT and CDR2 FRNRAP. The CDR3 DNA is TGTGCTAGTGGAAATACACGAGAGCAGTACTTC. It yields the protein CASGNTREQYF.

V usage is TRBV2 and J usage is TRBJ1-1; 7 bases fit TRBD1. Germline CDR1 reads SNHLY; CDR2 reads FYNNEI. This CDR3 contains 16 residues. V gave up 3 bases and J gave up 0 bases; unmatched junction bases: 7. The CDR3 is CASSETGPGMNTEAFF. The CDR3 DNA follows: TGTGCCAGCAGTGAGACAGGGCCTGGGATGAACACTGAAGCTTTCTTT.

The chain joins TRBV6-5 to TRBJ2-5; 7 nucleotides agree with TRBD1. V lost 6 bases and J lost 6; bases outside the gene matches: 13. Germline V gives CDR1 MNHEY, CDR2 SVGAGI. The CDR3 has 15 amino acids. CDR3 sequence: CASSPRDRSIQTQYF. The CDR3 region has the DNA TGTGCCAGCAGCCCCCGGGACAGATCAATCCAGACCCAGTACTTC.

The J gene is TRBJ2-3, the V gene TRBV24-1; 8 nucleotides align to TRBD1. The CDR3 extends over 15 amino acids. Germline loops: CDR1 KGHDR, CDR2 SFDVKD. After removal of 3 bases from V and 6 bases from J, the junction contained 7 bases not matched to a gene. CDR3: CATSDPGTGADTQYF. The CDR3 DNA is TGTGCCACCAGTGATCCCGGGACAGGTGCCGATACGCAGTATTTT.

The chain carries TRBV5-1 and TRBJ2-5; 8 positions agree with TRBD1. Germline-derived CDR1 and CDR2 are SGHRS and YFSETQ. This CDR3 is built from 16 residues. Unmatched junction bases numbered 10, after V lost 4 bases and J lost 2 bases. CDR3 sequence: CASSGYRGRIQETQYF. The DNA of the CDR3 is TGCGCCAGCAGCGGCTACAGGGGGAGGATTCAAGAGACCCAGTACTTC.

The chain uses TRBV5-6 and TRBJ2-4; D possibly corresponds to TRBD1 (6 bases). With 4 bases removed from V and 4 bases from J, the gap between germline ends came to 12 bases. The germline CDR1 and CDR2 sequences are SGHDT and YYEEEE. This CDR3 comprises 14 residues. This CDR3 reads CASSTDSRKNIQYF. The CDR3 DNA sequence: TGTGCCAGCAGCACGGACAGCCGTAAAAACATTCAGTACTTC. The variable domain in full, with the rest retrieved from reference TRBV5-6 and TRBJ2-4, is DAGVTQSPTHLIKTRGQQVTLRCSPKSGHDTVSWYQQALGQGPQFIFQYYEEEERQRGNFPDRFSGHQFPNYSSELNVNALLLGDSALYLCASSTDSRKNIQYFGAGTRLSVL.

This clone appeared a single time. The chain links TRBV19 to TRBJ2-2; a possible D gene is TRBD2 (6 bases). Germline assignment: CDR1 LNHDA and CDR2 SQIVND (reference sequence). Trimming removed 7 bases at V and 6 bases at J, with 30 bases between. The CDR3 is made up of 19 amino acids. This CDR3 is CASTGKASGVVGLSGELFF. CDR3 DNA: TGTGCCAGTACAGGGAAGGCATCGGGGGTGGTTGGTCTTTCCGGGGAGCTGTTTTTT.

V and J are TRBV24-1 and TRBJ1-5; D unresolved. The CDR3 consists of 12 residues. In germline, CDR1 is KGHDR, CDR2 SFDVKD. V lost 3 bases and J lost 5, with 4 bases in between. CDR3 DNA: TGTGCCACCAGTGATGCGGATCAGCCCCAGCATTTT. Translated, it gives CATSDADQPQHF.

This clone has more than one count but fewer than ten. The chain employs TRBV11-2 and TRBJ2-3; D unresolved. Germline values: CDR1 SGHAT, CDR2 FQNNGV. There are 13 residues in the CDR3. The V and J ends lost 3 bases and 2 bases respectively, with 6 bases between them. CDR3 nucleotides: TGTGCCAGCAGCTTTCTCCCCACAGATACGCAGTATTTT. Translation gives CASSFLPTDTQYF.

The chain recombines TRBV2 with TRBJ2-2; D is possibly TRBD1 (6 bases). This CDR3 has 16 amino acids. Germline CDR1 is SNHLY and CDR2 is FYNNEI. The germline V and J ends were trimmed by 4 bases and 0 bases, with 12 bases remaining between them. The CDR3 here is CASSASGHSNTGELFF. CDR3 bases: TGTGCCAGCAGTGCTTCGGGACACTCGAACACCGGGGAGCTGTTTTTT.

The chain carries TRBV5-1 and TRBJ1-4, with D possibly matching TRBD1 (5 bases). V lost 0 bases and J 4 bases, leaving 13 bases between the germline ends. This CDR3 is built from 16 residues. CDR1 SGHRS and CDR2 YFSETQ come from the germline V gene. CDR3 amino acids: CASSLAGAGINEKLFF. The CDR3 nucleotides are TGCGCCAGCAGCTTGGCCGGGGCGGGGATTAATGAAAAACTGTTTTTT.

The V and J genes are TRBV10-1 and TRBJ1-5; D uncertain. Trimming stripped 6 bases from V and 3 bases from J, with 15 bases between. Germline CDR1 WNHNN, CDR2 SYGVQD (reference sequence). The CDR3 runs to 15 residues. The CDR3 DNA reads as TGCGCCAGCAGAATCGGGAAAGACAACAATCAGCCCCAGCATTTT. This sequence encodes CASRIGKDNNQPQHF.

The genes are TRBV12-5 and TRBJ1-3, with 8 bases matching TRBD1. The CDR3 has 17 residues. After removal of 1 base from V and 4 bases from J, the junction contained 9 bases not matched to a gene. Germline CDR1 and CDR2: LGHNT and FRNRAP. CDR3 DNA: TGTGCTAGTGGTTTGGCGCGCTTCAGGGGGCCAGGAAACACCATATATTTT. This sequence encodes CASGLARFRGPGNTIYF.

The chain couples TRBV3-1 (or the pseudogene TRBV3-2) to TRBJ1-1, with D maybe TRBD1 (6 bases). V was trimmed by 0 bases and J by 10 bases, leaving 12 bases between them. CDR1 and CDR2 from the germline V gene are LGHDT and YNNKEL (reference sequence). CDR3 length equals 13 residues. The CDR3 region has the DNA TGTGCCAGCAGCCAAGATTGGGGGCTAAGAGCTTTCTTT. Translation gives CASSQDWGLRAFF.